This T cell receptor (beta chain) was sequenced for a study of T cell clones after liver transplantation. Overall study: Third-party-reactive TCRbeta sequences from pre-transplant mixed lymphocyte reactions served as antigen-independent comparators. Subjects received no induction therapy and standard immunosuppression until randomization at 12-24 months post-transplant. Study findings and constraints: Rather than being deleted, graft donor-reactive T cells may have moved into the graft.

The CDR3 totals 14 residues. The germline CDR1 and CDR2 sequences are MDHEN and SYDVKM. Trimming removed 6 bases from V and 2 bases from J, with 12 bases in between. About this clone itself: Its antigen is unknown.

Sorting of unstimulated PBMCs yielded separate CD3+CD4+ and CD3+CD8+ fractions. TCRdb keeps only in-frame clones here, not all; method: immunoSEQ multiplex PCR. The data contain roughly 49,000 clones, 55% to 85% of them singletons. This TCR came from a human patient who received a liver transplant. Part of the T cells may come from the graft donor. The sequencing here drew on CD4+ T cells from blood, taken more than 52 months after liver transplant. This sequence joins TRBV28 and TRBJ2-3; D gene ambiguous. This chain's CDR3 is CASSSRTVTDTQYF. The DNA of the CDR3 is TGTGCCAGCAGCTCACGGACCGTCACAGATACGCAGTATTTT.